This is a list of T cell receptor beta chains from one sample in a study of CD8 T cells in Susac syndrome. TCRdb called the immunoSEQ multiplex PCR reads again in MiXCR, with one record for every CDR3 protein. The profile shows 150,000 to 200,000 distinct CDR3 sequences, approximately 94% of them singletons. The sample comprised CD4+ T cells from PBMCs. All receptors come from a human donor with multiple sclerosis. The CDR3 runs from the conserved cysteine through the conserved F or W. The D gene is left open where the match is weak. Clone size is shown for a subset of rows, as once, few, many or a class of expanded clone.

>.|.|TRBV3-1|TRBJ1-6
TGTGCCAGCAGCCAAGGGGGAGAGTATAATTCACCCCTCCACTTT
CASSQGGEYNSPLHF
>.|.|TRBV9|TRBJ2-2
TGTGCCAGCAGCGTAAACTCACTAAGGGGGTCCGGGGAGCTGTTTTTT
CASSVNSLRGSGELFF
>.|.|TRBV4-2|TRBJ2-1
TGTGCCAGCAACCAAGGACGCATAGCCTCCTACAATGAGCAGTTCTTC
CASNQGRIASYNEQFF
>.|.|TRBV27|TRBJ2-4
TGTGCCAGCAGCCCCCGACTAGAAAACATTCAGTACTTC
CASSPRLENIQYF
>TRBD1|once|TRBV4-2|TRBJ1-1
TGTGCCAGCAGCCAAGCCGGATTAACCGGGACAGGGTACACTGAAGCTTTCTTT
CASSQAGLTGTGYTEAFF
>.|.|TRBV19|TRBJ1-5
TGTGCCAGTAGCCTACGTAGACCTTATAGCAATCAGCCCCAGCATTTT
CASSLRRPYSNQPQHF
>TRBD1|.|TRBV7-8|TRBJ1-2
TGTGCCAGCAGCCCAGAGGGGGCAGGGTTGAACTATGGCTACACCTTC
CASSPEGAGLNYGYTF
>.|.|TRBV6-5|TRBJ2-3
TGTGCCAGCAGTTACCGGGATCTTGGTCTTGGAGATACGCAGTATTTT
CASSYRDLGLGDTQYF
>.|.|TRBV7-9|TRBJ1-1
TGTGCCATCCAGGGCGGGAGAGGGAAAAACCAAATGAACACTGAAGCTTTCTTT
CAIQGGRGKNQMNTEAFF
>.|.|TRBV7-2|TRBJ2-5
TGTGCCAGCAGCTTAGCTCTTAGAAGAGAGACCCAGTACTTC
CASSLALRRETQYF
>TRBD2|once|TRBV18|TRBJ2-1
TGTGCCAGCTCACCACCGATTCTAGCGGCCTACAATGAGCAGTTCTTC
CASSPPILAAYNEQFF
>.|.|TRBV6-4|TRBJ2-1
TGTGCCAGCAGTCCACAGAGCTCCTACAATGAGCAGTTCTTC
CASSPQSSYNEQFF
>TRBD1|.|TRBV4-3|TRBJ2-7
TGCGCCAGCAGCCCGGACAGGGGGCAGTCGGGGCAGTACTTC
CASSPDRGQSGQYF
>.|.|TRBV10-3|TRBJ1-5
TGTGCCATCAGTGAGACCCCCAATCAGCCCCAGCATTTT
CAISETPNQPQHF
>.|.|TRBV14|TRBJ2-3
TGTGCCAGCAGCCAAACCCCGCGGGATACGCAGTATTTT
CASSQTPRDTQYF
>.|once|TRBV3-1|TRBJ1-1
TGTGCCAGCAGCCAAGCTGGAGCGGTAGGAACTGAAGCTTTCTTT
CASSQAGAVGTEAFF
>.|.|TRBV7-2|TRBJ2-7
TGTGCCAGCAGCCCAAACCTGGGCTCCTACGAGCAGTACTTC
CASSPNLGSYEQYF
>TRBD1|.|TRBV20-1|TRBJ1-1
TGCAGTGCTCCAACCACAGGGGTGAACACTGAAGCTTTCTTT
CSAPTTGVNTEAFF
>.|.|TRBV4-3|TRBJ2-2
TGCGCCAGCAGCCAAGACGAGAACACCGGGGAGCTGTTTTTT
CASSQDENTGELFF
>.|.|TRBV7-9|TRBJ2-7
TGTGCCAGCAGCCCCCGGGACCCGGCGTACTTC
CASSPRDPAYF
>TRBD2|.|TRBV4-3|TRBJ2-5
TGCGCCAGCAGCCAAGCGGCAGCGGGAGGGCCACAGACCCAGTACTTC
CASSQAAAGGPQTQYF
>TRBD1|once|TRBV10-3|TRBJ1-2
TGTGCCATCGAAGGTCAGGGGGCCGATGGCTACACCTTC
CAIEGQGADGYTF
>.|.|TRBV7-2|TRBJ2-3
TGTGCCAGCAGCACTCAAACGAGCACAGATACGCAGTATTTT
CASSTQTSTDTQYF
>.|.|TRBV11-1|TRBJ2-7
TGTGCCAGCAGCCTCAGGGCCCTGTCCTACGAGCAGTACTTC
CASSLRALSYEQYF
>.|.|TRBV27|TRBJ2-1
TGCGCCAGCAGTTTATCGAATTTTCTTCGTGAGCAGTTCTTC
CASSLSNFLREQFF
>.|.|TRBV20-1|TRBJ1-2
TGCAGCCCTCTAGGGGACTATGGCTACACCTTC
CSPLGDYGYTF
>.|.|TRBV10-3|TRBJ1-1
TGTGCCATCAGGACAAGGGAGGACACTGAAGCTTTCTTT
CAIRTREDTEAFF
>.|.|TRBV28|TRBJ1-5
TGTGCCAGCAGGATTTGGAATCAGCCCCAGCATTTT
CASRIWNQPQHF
>.|once|TRBV2|TRBJ1-4
TGTGCCAGTGCCGGGTCCCAGGCAACTAATGAAAAACTGTTTTTT
CASAGSQATNEKLFF
>.|.|TRBV6-5|TRBJ2-1
TGTGCCAGCAGTGGGACCGCCTCCGCCAATGAGCAGTTCTTC
CASSGTASANEQFF
>TRBD2|.|TRBV2|TRBJ2-2
TGTGCCAGCATCCGGGAGGGAAGTGTAGGGGAGCTGTTTTTT
CASIREGSVGELFF
>.|.|TRBV5-1|TRBJ2-1
TGCGCCAGCAGCACACCTAGCGACCCGGCCGGGGGGCAGTTCTTC
CASSTPSDPAGGQFF
>.|.|TRBV30|TRBJ2-7
TGTGCCTGGGAGACAGCCTACGAGCAGTACTTC
CAWETAYEQYF
>.|.|TRBV6-5|TRBJ2-5
TGTGCCAGCAGCGGTGATACGGAGACCCAGTACTTC
CASSGDTETQYF
>.|.|TRBV30|TRBJ2-4
TGTGCCTGGAGTGTGGGGGGTATGAACATTCAGTACTTC
CAWSVGGMNIQYF
>.|.|TRBV4-3|TRBJ1-5
TGCGCCAGCAGCCAAGCGGGCGAGCAGCCCCAGCATTTT
CASSQAGEQPQHF
>.|.|TRBV2|TRBJ2-7
TGTGCCAGCATTACCCCGGGACACCCCTACGAGCAGTACTTC
CASITPGHPYEQYF
>.|.|TRBV20-1|TRBJ2-2
TGCAGTGCCCCTAAAACGGAGGGCCCGAACACCGGGGAGCTGTTTTTT
CSAPKTEGPNTGELFF